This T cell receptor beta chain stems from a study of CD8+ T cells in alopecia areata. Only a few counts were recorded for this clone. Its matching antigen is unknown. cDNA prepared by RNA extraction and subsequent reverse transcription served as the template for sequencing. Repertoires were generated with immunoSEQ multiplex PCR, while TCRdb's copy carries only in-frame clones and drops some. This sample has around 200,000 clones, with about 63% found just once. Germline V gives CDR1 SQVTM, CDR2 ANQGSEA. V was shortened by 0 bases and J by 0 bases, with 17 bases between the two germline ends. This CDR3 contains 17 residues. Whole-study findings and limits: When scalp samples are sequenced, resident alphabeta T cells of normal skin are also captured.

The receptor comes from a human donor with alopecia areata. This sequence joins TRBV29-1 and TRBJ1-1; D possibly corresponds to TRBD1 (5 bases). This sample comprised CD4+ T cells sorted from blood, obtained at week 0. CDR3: CSVEEGLIRAMNTEAFF. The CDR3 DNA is TGCAGCGTTGAAGAGGGACTCATCAGAGCTATGAACACTGAAGCTTTCTTT.